Below, 20 T cell receptor beta chains from the same sample are listed, as sequenced in a study of blood T cell repertoires in COVID-19. TCRdb's copy holds only in-frame clones and misses some; the assay was immunoSEQ multiplex PCR. The data show 35,000 to 50,000 clones, around 83% seen once. Sequenced input: peripheral blood. These receptor sequences come from a woman older than 75 with acute or convalescent COVID-19.

The chain joins TRBV4-2 to TRBJ2-5; TRBD2 aligns across 9 bases. V shed 1 base, J shed 1 base, and the junction held 13 bases outside the gene matches. The V gene's germline CDR1 is LGHNA and CDR2 YNFKEQ. The CDR3 totals 19 residues. The CDR3 is CASSQVSGRAGGLQETQYF. The CDR3 DNA reads TGTGCCAGCAGCCAAGTTTCGGGCCGTGCGGGGGGGCTCCAAGAGACCCAGTACTTC.

The CDR3 protein is CASSSQGEWEKLFF. The CDR3 DNA is TGTGCCAGCAGCTCCCAGGGGGAGTGGGAAAAACTGTTTTTT. The chain joins TRBV5-4 to TRBJ1-4, with 7 bases lining up with TRBD1. From germline, CDR1 is SGHNT and CDR2 YYREEE (reference sequence). CDR3 size: 14 residues. V was pared by 3 bases and J by 8 bases, with 7 bases of the junction left unmatched.

This chain connects TRBV2 to TRBJ2-2; D is ambiguous. Germline V CDR1 and CDR2: SNHLY, FYNNEI. V was trimmed by 4 bases and J by 5 bases, leaving 8 bases between them. The CDR3 has 13 amino acids. In DNA, the CDR3 is TGTGCCAGCAGTGCAACTCCTACCGGGGAGCTGTTTTTT. This sequence encodes CASSATPTGELFF.

This clone was detected only a few times. This chain joins TRBV12-5 and TRBJ1-5; no reliable D call. Germline V lookup: CDR1 LGHNT, CDR2 FRNRAP. V was shortened by 0 bases and J by 4 bases, with 4 bases between the two germline ends. The CDR3 is 13 amino acids. This CDR3 is CASGLVSNQPQHF. CDR3 coding DNA: TGTGCTAGTGGTTTGGTCTCTAATCAGCCCCAGCATTTT.

About this clone: The germline gene is not matched at one end of the junction; a read error may be the cause. The chain is built from TRBV4-1 and TRBJ1-2; D ambiguous. CDR1 is MGHRA and CDR2 is YSYEKL in the germline V gene. This CDR3 has 14 amino acids. The CDR3 sequence: CASSQDARGSQEHF. CDR3 DNA: TGCGCCAGCAGCCAAGATGCTAGAGGGAGTCAAGAACACTTC.

V is TRBV12-5 and J is TRBJ2-3; no firm D call. The CDR3 runs to 14 residues. Germline V gene sequence: CDR1 LGHNT, CDR2 FRNRAP. V lost 3 bases and J lost 6, with 13 bases in between. The CDR3 is CASGLNRQSDTQYF. CDR3 sequence (DNA): TGTGCTAGTGGTTTAAACAGACAATCCGATACGCAGTATTTT.

The V call is TRBV13, the J call TRBJ2-5, with D possibly TRBD1 on 5 matching bases. CDR1 is PRHDT, CDR2 FYEKMQ, per germline (reference sequence). V lost 5 bases, J lost 5 bases, and 12 bases lay in between. The CDR3 is made up of 13 amino acids. The CDR3 DNA follows: TGTGCCAGCAGCGCCAGGGCCAGGGAGACCCAGTACTTC. As protein: CASSARARETQYF. Complete variable domain (other parts from reference TRBV13 and TRBJ2-5): AAGVIQSPRHLIKEKRETATLKCYPIPRHDTVYWYQQGPGQDPQFLISFYEKMQSDKGSIPDRFSAQQFSDYHSELNMSSLELGDSALYFCASSARARETQYFGPGTRLLVL.

CDR3: CASSFRQGGSPLHF. The CDR3 DNA is TGTGCCAGCAGTTTTAGGCAGGGAGGTTCACCCCTCCACTTT. The chain recombines TRBV27 with TRBJ1-6; possibly TRBD1 for D (5 bases). CDR3 length: 14 amino acids. The germline V gene encodes CDR1 MNHEY and CDR2 SMNVEV (reference sequence). V lost 3 bases, J lost 9 bases, and 12 bases lay in between.

This rearrangement joins TRBV19 to TRBJ2-1, with 9 bases aligning to TRBD1. The CDR3 contains 18 residues. V shed 3 bases and J 8 bases; nucleotides not matched to a gene: 17. Germline V CDR1 and CDR2: LNHDA, SQIVND (reference sequence). The CDR3: CASSMYHGTGRHADEQFF. The CDR3, as DNA: TGTGCCAGTAGTATGTATCACGGGACAGGGAGGCACGCTGATGAGCAGTTCTTC. The whole variable domain, filled in from reference TRBV19 and TRBJ2-1, reads DGGITQSPKYLFRKEGQNVTLSCEQNLNHDAMYWYRQDPGQGLRLIYYSQIVNDFQKGDIAEGYSVSREKKESFPLTVTSAQKNPTAFYLCASSMYHGTGRHADEQFFGPGTRLTVL.

V usage is TRBV5-1 and J usage is TRBJ2-4; TRBD2 aligns across 12 bases. The CDR3 has 16 residues. V trimming: 2 bases; J trimming: 8 bases; junction bases outside the gene matches: 8. CDR1 and CDR2 from the germline V gene are SGHRS and YFSETQ. In DNA form, the CDR3 reads TGCGCCAGCAGCTTTCCTAGCGGGGGGGCCAGGGACATTCAGTACTTC. It yields the protein CASSFPSGGARDIQYF.

V gene TRBV19 combines with J gene TRBJ1-5; 7 nucleotides agree with TRBD1. The V gene's germline CDR1 is LNHDA and CDR2 SQIVND (reference sequence). V was pared by 0 bases and J by 5 bases, with 10 bases of the junction left unmatched. The CDR3 is 17 amino acids. The CDR3 DNA reads TGTGCCAGTAGTATAGAACACGGGACAGCCAACTATCAGCCCCAGCATTTT. This codes for CASSIEHGTANYQPQHF.

The CDR3 here is CASSDPKVRGYTF. The DNA for the CDR3 is TGCGCCAGCAGTGACCCGAAAGTGCGGGGCTACACCTTC. The chain combines TRBV10-2 with TRBJ1-2; D remains unclear. Germline CDR1 WSHSY, CDR2 SAAADI. The CDR3 runs to 13 residues. With 3 bases removed from V and 8 bases from J, the gap between germline ends came to 13 bases.

A single count supports this clone. In nucleotides, the CDR3 is TGTGCTAGCTCCCTAGCTACCACACTATTTACAGATACGCAGTATTTT. This encodes CASSLATTLFTDTQYF. V usage is TRBV12-5 and J usage is TRBJ2-3, with D tentatively TRBD2 (5 bases). This CDR3 comprises 16 residues. In germline, CDR1 is LGHNT, CDR2 FRNRAP. The V end was cut by 9 bases, the J end by 3 bases, with 22 bases between.

The rearrangement links TRBV18 to TRBJ1-1, with D uncertain. This CDR3 contains 12 residues. V was shortened by 4 bases and J by 7 bases, with 10 bases between the two germline ends. Germline V gene data show CDR1 as KGHSH and CDR2 as LQKENI. The CDR3 DNA reads as TGTGCCAGCTCACAGTTAGCCGATGAAGCTTTCTTT. Protein: CASSQLADEAFF.

This clone was detected once. This sequence joins TRBV10-2 and TRBJ2-1; TRBD2 agrees at 11 bases. The V segment lost 6 bases and the J segment 8 bases; nucleotides outside the gene matches: 3. The CDR3 length is 13 residues. Germline V gives CDR1 WSHSY, CDR2 SAAADI. Here the CDR3 reads CASRGLAAHEQFF. The CDR3 DNA reads as TGCGCCAGCAGGGGACTAGCGGCGCATGAGCAGTTCTTC.

The chain is built from TRBV6-6 and TRBJ2-1, with 8 positions matching TRBD2. CDR3 length: 15 amino acids. Germline V gives CDR1 MNHNY, CDR2 SVGAGI (reference sequence). The V segment lost 2 bases and the J segment 6 bases; nucleotides outside the gene matches: 6. CDR3 residues: CASSYGGGGSNEQFF. The CDR3 coding sequence is TGTGCCAGCAGTTACGGGGGCGGGGGGAGCAATGAGCAGTTCTTC.

The rearrangement links TRBV6-4 to TRBJ2-7; 10 bases are shared with TRBD1. Unmatched junction bases numbered 7, after V lost 4 bases and J lost 4 bases. From germline, CDR1 is MRHNA and CDR2 SNTAGT. The CDR3 has 15 residues. The CDR3 is CASSGPTGGAYEQYF. The CDR3 coding sequence is TGTGCCAGCAGTGGACCGACAGGGGGCGCTTACGAGCAGTACTTC.

This sequence joins TRBV11-2 and TRBJ2-7, with D perhaps matching TRBD1 (6 bases). CDR3 length equals 13 residues. Germline assignment: CDR1 SGHAT and CDR2 FQNNGV. V was clipped by 6 bases and J by 4 bases, with 13 bases between them. In DNA, the CDR3 is TGTGCCAGCAGGGCCACAGGGCGGTACGAGCAGTACTTC. Its translation is CASRATGRYEQYF.

The chain combines TRBV5-8 with TRBJ2-4; 8 positions agree with TRBD2. CDR1 is SGHTS and CDR2 is YDEGEE in the germline V gene. V lost 4 bases, J lost 5 bases, and 8 bases stayed unmatched. The CDR3 sequence is 15 residues long. CDR3 bases: TGTGCCAGCAGCCCGGGGGGGTTAGCGGAAAACATTCAGTACTTC. Protein: CASSPGGLAENIQYF.

This chain uses TRBV5-1 with TRBJ2-3; D might be TRBD1 (5 bases). Germline CDR1 and CDR2: SGHRS and YFSETQ. The CDR3 sequence is 14 residues long. V was trimmed by 8 bases and J by 2 bases, leaving 15 bases between them. The CDR3 nucleotides read TGCGCCAGTTATTCCCAGGGAACCACAGATACGCAGTATTTT. Translation gives CASYSQGTTDTQYF.